This note documents a single TCR beta chain sequence. V gave up 1 base and J gave up 4 bases, with 18 bases separating them. Per germline, CDR1 KGHSH and CDR2 LQKENI. The CDR3 has 17 amino acids. This entry belongs to a study of blood T cell repertoires in COVID-19. On the study more broadly: The samples span acute and convalescent COVID-19 from the United States, Italy and Spain.

The data were produced by immunoSEQ multiplex PCR, yet TCRdb's version contains in-frame clones alone and is incomplete. Of hundreds of thousands of clones in the sample, 85% to 90% were seen once. This clonotype was obtained from a woman under 40 with COVID-19, enrolled during active disease. The rearrangement joins TRBV18 to TRBJ2-3; D is possibly TRBD1 (6 bases). Specimen: peripheral blood. The CDR3 here is CASSPLQGMGVADTQYF. CDR3 nucleotide sequence: TGTGCCAGCTCACCACTACAGGGCATGGGAGTCGCAGATACGCAGTATTTT.